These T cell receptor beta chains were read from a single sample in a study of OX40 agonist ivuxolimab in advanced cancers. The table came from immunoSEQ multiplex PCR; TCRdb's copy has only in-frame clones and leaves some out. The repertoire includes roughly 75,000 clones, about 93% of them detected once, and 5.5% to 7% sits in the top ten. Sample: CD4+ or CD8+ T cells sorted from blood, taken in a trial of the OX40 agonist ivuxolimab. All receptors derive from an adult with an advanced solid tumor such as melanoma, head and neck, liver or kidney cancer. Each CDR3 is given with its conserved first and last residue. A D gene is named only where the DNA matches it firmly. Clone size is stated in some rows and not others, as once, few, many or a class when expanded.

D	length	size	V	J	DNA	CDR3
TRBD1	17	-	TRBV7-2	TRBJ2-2	TGTGCCAGCAGCTCCCGGGACAGGGGGGGTAGTATCGGGGAGCTGTTTTTT	CASSSRDRGGSIGELFF
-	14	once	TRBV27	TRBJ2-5	TGTGCCAGCAGTCCCAAAGCGGCCCAAGAGACCCAGTACTTC	CASSPKAAQETQYF
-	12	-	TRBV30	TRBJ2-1	TGTGCCTGGAGTTGGGGAGACAATGAGCAGTTCTTC	CAWSWGDNEQFF
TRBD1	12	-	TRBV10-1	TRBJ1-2	TGCGCCAGCGGCCAGGGGGTCTATGGCTACACCTTC	CASGQGVYGYTF
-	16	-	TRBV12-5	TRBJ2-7	TGTGCTAGTGGTTCCCTCTCAACGGGCGAGCCCTACGAGCAGTACTTC	CASGSLSTGEPYEQYF
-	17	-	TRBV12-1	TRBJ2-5	TGTGCCAGCAGCTTTGTTCCCGGGACAGGGGAAAGAGAGACCCAGTACTTC	CASSFVPGTGERETQYF
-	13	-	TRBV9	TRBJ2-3	TGTGCCAGCAGCGCCGGGGGCACAGATACGCAGTATTTT	CASSAGGTDTQYF
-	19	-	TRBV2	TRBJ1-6	TGTGCCAGCAGTGAACATCCCTCGGCAGGAAGCTCCTATAATTCACCCCTCCACTTT	CASSEHPSAGSSYNSPLHF
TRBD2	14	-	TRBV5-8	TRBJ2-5	TGTGCCAGCAGCTTGATAGCGGGCCAAGAGACCCAGTACTTC	CASSLIAGQETQYF
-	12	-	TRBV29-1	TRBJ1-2	TGCAGTGTTGTCTTTGGGGCTGGGGGCTACACCTTC	CSVVFGAGGYTF
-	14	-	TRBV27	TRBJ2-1	TGTGCCAGCAGTTTAAGGGACAACTACAATGAGCAGTTCTTC	CASSLRDNYNEQFF
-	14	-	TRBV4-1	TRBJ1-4	TGCGCCAGCAGTGCCGAGGATCTGAGGGAAAAACTGTTTTTT	CASSAEDLREKLFF
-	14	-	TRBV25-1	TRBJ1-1	TGTGCCAGCAGTTCCCCAGGGTTGAACACTGAAGCTTTCTTT	CASSSPGLNTEAFF
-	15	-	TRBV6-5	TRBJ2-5	TGTGCCAGCAGTTACTCGAGGTCCAATAGGGAGACCCAGTACTTC	CASSYSRSNRETQYF
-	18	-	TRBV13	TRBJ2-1	TGTGCCAGCAGTTTTGGGGGTGGGACCCTGAGCTCCTACAATGAGCAGTTCTTC	CASSFGGGTLSSYNEQFF
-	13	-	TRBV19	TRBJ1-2	TGTGCCAGTAGTATAGGTAACAACTATGGCTACACCTTC	CASSIGNNYGYTF
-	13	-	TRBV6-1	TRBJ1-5	TGTGCCAGCACAGGTTTTAGCAATCAGCCCCAGCATTTT	CASTGFSNQPQHF
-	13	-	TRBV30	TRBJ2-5	TGTGCCTGGGACCCAGCGAACCAAGAGACCCAGTACTTC	CAWDPANQETQYF
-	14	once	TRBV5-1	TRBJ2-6	TGCGCCAGCAGCTACAGGGCCGGGGCCAACGTCCTGACTTTC	CASSYRAGANVLTF
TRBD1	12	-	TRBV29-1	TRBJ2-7	TGCAGCGCCCGGGGACAGGGATACGAGCAGTACTTC	CSARGQGYEQYF
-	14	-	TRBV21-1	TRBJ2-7	TGTGCCAGCAGCGGCCGGGACAGGGCGACGGAGCAGTACTTC	CASSGRDRATEQYF
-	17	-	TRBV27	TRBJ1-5	TGTGCCAGCAGTTTATACCCCCCCGGTGGTAACGGTCAGCCCCAGCATTTT	CASSLYPPGGNGQPQHF
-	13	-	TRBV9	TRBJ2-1	TGTGCCAGCAGCCCCGGGAATGACGGGAAGCAGTTCTTC	CASSPGNDGKQFF
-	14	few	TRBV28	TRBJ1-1	TGTGCCAGCTCCCCGAGGATGCCAGACACTGAAGCTTTCTTT	CASSPRMPDTEAFF
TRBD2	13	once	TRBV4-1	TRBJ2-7	TGCGCCAGCAGCCCCCGGGAGGGCCACGAGCAGTACTTC	CASSPREGHEQYF
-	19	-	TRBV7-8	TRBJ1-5	TGTGCCAGCAGCTTAGCGGGTATGGCGACAGACTATAGCAATCAGCCCCAGCATTTT	CASSLAGMATDYSNQPQHF
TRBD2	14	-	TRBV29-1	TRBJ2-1	TGCAGCGTCTGGACTAGCGGGGAGTGGAATGAGCAGTTCTTC	CSVWTSGEWNEQFF
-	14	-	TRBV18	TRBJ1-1	TGTGCCAGCGGTCGGACAGCTATGAACACTGAAGCTTTCTTT	CASGRTAMNTEAFF
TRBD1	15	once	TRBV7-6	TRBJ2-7	TGTGCCAGCAGCCCTGGGACAGGGAATACCTACGAGCAGTACTTC	CASSPGTGNTYEQYF
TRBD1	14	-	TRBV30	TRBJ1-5	TGTGCCTGGAGTGTAGGGACAGGGAATCAGCCCCAGCATTTT	CAWSVGTGNQPQHF
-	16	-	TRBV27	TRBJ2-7	TGTGCCAGCAGTTTAGCCTGGACAGCTACTACCTACGAGCAGTACTTC	CASSLAWTATTYEQYF
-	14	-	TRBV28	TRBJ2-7	TGTGCCAGCAGTTTTTCGGGGAGCTCCTACGAGCAGTACTTC	CASSFSGSSYEQYF
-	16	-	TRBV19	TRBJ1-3	TGTGCCAGTAGTATAACCGGGCGGAGCTCTGGAAACACCATATATTTT	CASSITGRSSGNTIYF
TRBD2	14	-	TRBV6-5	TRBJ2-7	TGTGCCAGCAGCCTAGCGGGAGGGCCCTACGAGCAGTACTTC	CASSLAGGPYEQYF
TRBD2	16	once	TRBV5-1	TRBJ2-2	TGCGCCAGCAGCCCCCCGACTAGCGGAGGATCCGGGGAGCTGTTTTTT	CASSPPTSGGSGELFF
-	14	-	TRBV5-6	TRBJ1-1	TGTGCCAGCAGCTTTGGGACCGGGAGCCTTGAAGCTTTCTTT	CASSFGTGSLEAFF
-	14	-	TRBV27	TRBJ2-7	TGTGCCAGCAGTTTATCGAAATACGCGTACGAGCAGTACTTC	CASSLSKYAYEQYF
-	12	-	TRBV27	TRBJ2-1	TGTGCCAGCAGTTCCATTTACAATGAGCAGTTCTTC	CASSSIYNEQFF
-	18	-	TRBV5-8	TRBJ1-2	TGTGCCAGCAGCTCGATCACAGGAGCTACTACCTATAACTATGGCTACACCTTC	CASSSITGATTYNYGYTF
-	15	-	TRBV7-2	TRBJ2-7	TGTGCCAGCAGCTCACTTTTACTAGTCGGGTACGAGCAGTACTTC	CASSSLLLVGYEQYF
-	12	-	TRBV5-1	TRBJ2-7	TGCGCCAGCAGCTTGGGCCCGCACGAGCAGTACTTC	CASSLGPHEQYF
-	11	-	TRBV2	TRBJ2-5	TGTGCCACTTTAGCGCTTCGGGGCCAGTACTTC	CATLALRGQYF
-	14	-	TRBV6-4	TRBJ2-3	TGTGCCAGCAGTCTCAGCAGCGGCACAGATACGCAGTATTTT	CASSLSSGTDTQYF
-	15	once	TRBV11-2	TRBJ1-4	TGTGCCAGCAGCTTAGATTGGGGTATGAAAGAAAAACTGTTTTTT	CASSLDWGMKEKLFF
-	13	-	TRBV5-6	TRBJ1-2	TGTGCCAGCAGCTTGAGTAGTAACTATGGCTACACCTTC	CASSLSSNYGYTF
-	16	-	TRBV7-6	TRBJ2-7	TGTGCCAGCAGCTTAAGACCAGGCGGGTCCTCCTACGAGCAGTACTTC	CASSLRPGGSSYEQYF